This T cell receptor (beta chain) was captured in a study of metastatic and nonmetastatic thyroid tumors. Across the study: Both malignant and benign thyroid patients supplied peripheral blood and tumor or nodule tissue samples, across which the repertoires of these patients were then compared.

This CDR3 is built from 15 residues. CDR1 is ENHRY, CDR2 SYGVKD, per germline. V shed 3 bases and J shed 6 bases, with 18 bases lying between them. Findings and caveats of the study: Malignant thyroid tumors reportedly exceeded benign nodules significantly in TCR beta diversity, with the difference appearing in blood and tumor.

This clone was seen more than once but under ten times. No antigen is known for it. In the original processing: Clinicopathological groups supplied CDR3 differences that were used to build a distant-metastasis classifier for papillary thyroid cancer. MiXCR re-clonotyped the PCR reads for TCRdb. The V and J calls come from TCRdb's annotation, not from the publication. The data show about 20,000 clones, 37% seen once. Ahead of thyroid surgery, no patient had received treatment of any kind. The J gene is TRBJ2-7, the V gene TRBV10-3; no clear D gene. This clonotype originated in a female donor with papillary thyroid cancer or a benign thyroid nodule (not recorded which). Some clones in this sample may be carry-over from other donors' samples. Sequencing used tumor tissue. The CDR3 protein is CAISDPYSGSFEQYF. CDR3 DNA: TGTGCCATCAGTGACCCATATTCTGGTAGCTTCGAGCAGTACTTC.